The TCR beta chain described here comes from a study of blood T cell repertoires in COVID-19. Study-level background: T cells, B-cell-depleted T cells, or PBMCs supplied cDNA or gDNA.

The protocol was immunoSEQ multiplex PCR, while the TCRdb copy is restricted to in-frame clones and leaves out a portion. The table has 130,000 or so clones, around 80% seen once; the top ten hold less than 15%. J gave up 6 bases and V 5 bases, and 5 bases lay outside the gene matches. From germline, CDR1 is KGHDR and CDR2 SFDVKD. The CDR3 totals 14 residues. The gene calls are TRBV24-1 and TRBJ1-2, with 10 bases fitting TRBD1. This TCR was sampled from a woman in her fifties or sixties with acute or convalescent COVID-19. Sequenced sample: peripheral blood. The CDR3, as DNA: TGTGCCACCAGTGGCGGGACAGGGGAAAATGGCTACACCTTC. Amino acid sequence: CATSGGTGENGYTF.